Below are 6 T cell receptor beta chains sequenced from a single sample in a study of T cells in localized non-small cell lung cancer. Measured with immunoSEQ multiplex PCR; TCRdb has only the in-frame clones, and not every one. Found here are tens of thousands of clones, 70% to 85% of them singletons; the top ten hold approximately 1.3%. The source material was peripheral blood, sampled before any cancer treatment. The receptors stem from a female donor of 60 years or more with stage I lung adenocarcinoma.

There are a few counts of this clone. The chain employs TRBV6-5 and TRBJ1-2; D call uncertain. The CDR3 covers 12 residues. CDR1 and CDR2 from the germline V gene are MNHEY and SVGAGI. The germline V and J ends were trimmed by 2 bases and 8 bases, with 9 bases remaining between them. CDR3 nucleotides: TGTGCCAGCAGTTACGGTGGTGGAGGCTACACCTTC. Protein: CASSYGGGGYTF.

The V call is TRBV7-8, the J call TRBJ2-7; possibly TRBD2 for D (5 bases). V shed 7 bases and J shed 0 bases, with 19 bases lying between them. The germline V gene has CDR1 SGHVS and CDR2 FQNEAQ. CDR3 length equals 16 residues. DNA for the CDR3: TGTGCCAGCACCCCCAGTGGGCGGGCAAGCTCCTACGAGCAGTACTTC. Translating it yields CASTPSGRASSYEQYF.

CDR3 sequence (DNA): TGTGCCAGCAGTGAAGCCACGGTAACCGGGGAGCTGTTTTTT. Protein sequence: CASSEATVTGELFF. The genes are TRBV2 and TRBJ2-2; D unclear. Trimming left V 0 bases short and J 5 bases short, with 7 bases between. CDR1 and CDR2 (germline): SNHLY, FYNNEI. The CDR3 is 14 amino acids. The entire variable domain, with the rest obtained from reference TRBV2 and TRBJ2-2, is as follows: EPEVTQTPSHQVTQMGQEVILRCVPISNHLYFYWYRQILGQKVEFLVSFYNNEISEKSEIFDDQFSVERPDGSNFTLKIRSTKLEDSAMYFCASSEATVTGELFFGEGSRLTVL.

J is TRBJ2-3 and V is TRBV9; unclear D gene. The V end lost 0 bases, the J end lost 2 bases, and 10 bases lay between the germline ends. Germline-derived CDR1 and CDR2 are SGDLS and YYNGEE. CDR3 size: 15 residues. The CDR3 spells CASSVVSSNTDTQYF. The DNA for the CDR3 is TGTGCCAGCAGCGTAGTATCCAGCAACACAGATACGCAGTATTTT.

V and J are TRBV5-6 and TRBJ1-2; perhaps TRBD1 as D (6 bases). The germline V gene has CDR1 SGHDT and CDR2 YYEEEE. CDR3 length equals 14 residues. Trimming left V 4 bases short and J 2 bases short, with 12 bases between. The CDR3 sequence is CASSPGTSNYGYTF. DNA for the CDR3: TGTGCCAGCAGCCCCGGGACATCCAACTATGGCTACACCTTC.

The chain links TRBV28 to TRBJ1-5; possibly TRBD1 for D (5 bases). CDR3 length: 17 residues. The germline CDR1 and CDR2 sequences are MDHEN and SYDVKM. Trimming took off 3 bases at V and 0 bases at J, with 15 bases between the two ends. The CDR3: CASSLGPRGFSNQPQHF. The DNA for the CDR3 is TGTGCCAGCAGTTTGGGACCGCGGGGGTTTAGCAATCAGCCCCAGCATTTT.